This T cell receptor (beta chain) is drawn from a study of cytomegalovirus exposure and HLA in healthy donors. Study in general: In an early release, HLA-typed donors contributed tens of millions of unique TCR sequences. Ancestry clustering placed more than 80% of around 400 genotyped donors in the Caucasian-associated cluster.

V lost 3 bases, J lost 0 bases, and 14 bases stayed unmatched. CDR1 and CDR2 (germline): MNHNS, SASEGT. This CDR3 has 19 residues. PCR employed 60 Vbeta and 13 Jbeta primers. TCRdb keeps only in-frame clones here, not all; method: immunoSEQ multiplex PCR. The sample records about 170,000 clones, 60% to 80% being singletons. The source material was PBMCs. The clonotype comes from a female donor in good health and CMV-seronegative. The rearrangement links TRBV6-1 to TRBJ2-3; 8 bases are shared with TRBD2. This chain's CDR3 is CASSDPGTSRLNSTDTQYF. The DNA of the CDR3 is TGTGCCAGCAGTGACCCCGGGACTAGTCGTCTCAATAGCACAGATACGCAGTATTTT.